This T cell receptor beta chain originates from a study of CXCR3-negative and CXCR3-positive naive CD8 T cells. Germline CDR1 is MNHEY and CDR2 is SVGEGT. The CDR3 is made up of 15 amino acids. Via 5' RACE with UMI labels, TRB cDNA libraries were prepared. TCRdb reprocessed the 5' RACE reads; each CDR3 protein has one entry and no DNA is given. The sample includes under 70,000 distinct CDR3 sequences. Comment on this clonotype: Its target is not known.

Study-level points and caveats: Surface CD5 looked about the same in the naive subsets, so the authors worked out TCR strength from TRB CDR3 properties.

Sequenced: memory CD8+ T cells from blood. The genes are TRBV6-2 or TRBV6-3 and TRBJ2-3; TCRdb's D call, TRBD2, is unchecked because there is no DNA. The sequence was collected from a human donor in good health. Some clones in this sample may be carry-over from other donors' samples. The CDR3: CASSQLAGGADTQYF.